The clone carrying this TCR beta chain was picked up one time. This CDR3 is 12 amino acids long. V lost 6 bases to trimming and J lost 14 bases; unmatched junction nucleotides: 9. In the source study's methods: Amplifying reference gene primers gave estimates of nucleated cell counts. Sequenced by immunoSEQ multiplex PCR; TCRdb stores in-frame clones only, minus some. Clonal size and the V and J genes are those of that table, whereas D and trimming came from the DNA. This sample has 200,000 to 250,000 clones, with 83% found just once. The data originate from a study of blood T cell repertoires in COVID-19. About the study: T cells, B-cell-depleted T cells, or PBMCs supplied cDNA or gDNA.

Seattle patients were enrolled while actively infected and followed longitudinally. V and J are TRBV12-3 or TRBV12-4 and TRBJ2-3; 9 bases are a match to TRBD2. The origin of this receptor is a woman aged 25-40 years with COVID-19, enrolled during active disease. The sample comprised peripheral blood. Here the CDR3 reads CASRTPGLATYF. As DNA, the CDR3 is TGTGCCAGCAGAACCCCGGGACTAGCTACGTATTTT.